Shown below are 13 T cell receptor beta chains from a single sample sequenced in a study of post-analysis software for immune sequencing data. Unique molecular identifiers tagged the TCR beta cDNA libraries. TCRdb reprocessed the PCR reads with MiXCR, giving one entry per CDR3 protein. The sample contains hundreds of thousands of distinct CDR3 sequences, around 50% of which appear only once. Study results and caveats: Relative to controls, patients had five TRBV segments at higher frequency, with TRBV5-6, TRBV5-1 and TRBV20-1 among these.

Which antigens these TCRs recognize remains unknown. Sequencing was carried out using blood. These receptors originate from a girl under 18 with multiple sclerosis.

This chain connects TRBV5-1 to TRBJ2-7; D might be TRBD2 (5 bases). This CDR3 has 15 amino acids. Germline V gives CDR1 SGHRS, CDR2 YFSETQ. V lost 3 bases to trimming and J lost 0 bases, with 13 bases between them. As DNA, the CDR3 is TGCGCCAGCAGCTCCGGGGATTTCCCCTCCTACGAGCAGTACTTC. Its translation is CASSSGDFPSYEQYF.

In nucleotides, the CDR3 is TGCAGCGCCGGGGAGCGGGGGACAGGTGAGCAGTTCTTC. Its protein is CSAGERGTGEQFF. The chain employs TRBV29-1 and TRBJ2-1; D could derive from TRBD1 or TRBD2 (8 bases each). V was shortened by 7 bases and J by 9 bases, with 19 bases between the two germline ends. The CDR3 loop spans 13 amino acids. Germline V gene sequence: CDR1 SQVTM, CDR2 ANQGSEA.

The chain carries TRBV5-6 and TRBJ2-1; D tentatively fits TRBD1 or TRBD2 (5 bases each). Germline CDR1 reads SGHDT; CDR2 reads YYEEEE. V was trimmed by 6 bases and J by 7 bases, leaving 20 bases between them. The CDR3 spans 15 residues. DNA of the CDR3: TGTGCCAGCATCCCCTCAACGGTTTGGGGGAATGAGCAGTTCTTC. Encoded protein: CASIPSTVWGNEQFF.

The V gene is TRBV12-3 or TRBV12-4, the J gene TRBJ1-2; tentative D call: TRBD1 (5 bases). CDR3 size: 14 residues. Trimming removed 7 bases at V and 3 bases at J, with 15 bases between. This CDR3 reads CASIRDPTDYGYTF. In nucleotides, the CDR3 is TGTGCCAGCATCCGGGACCCAACGGACTATGGCTACACCTTC.

V usage is TRBV14 and J usage is TRBJ2-3; TRBD2 might be the D (5 bases). Trimming removed 0 bases from V and 8 bases from J, with 9 bases in between. Germline-derived CDR1 and CDR2 are SGHDN and FVKESK. The CDR3 has 13 amino acids. The CDR3 region is CASSQERGSTQYF. The CDR3 DNA follows: TGTGCCAGCAGCCAAGAGCGAGGGAGTACGCAGTATTTT.

V usage is TRBV20-1 and J usage is TRBJ2-3, with 7 bases lining up with TRBD2. Trimming removed 0 bases from V and 7 bases from J; junction bases left unmatched: 10. Germline V gene lookup returns CDR1 DFQATT and CDR2 SNEGSKA (reference sequence). This CDR3 region has 15 residues. The CDR3: CSARDRTRAPYTQYF. CDR3 nucleotide sequence: TGCAGTGCTAGAGATCGGACTAGGGCCCCATATACGCAGTATTTT.

Only one count was recorded for this clonotype. The rearrangement joins TRBV5-4 to TRBJ2-5, with D unresolved. Trimming took 0 bases from V and 2 from J, leaving 5 bases between them. The CDR3 length is 13 residues. In germline, CDR1 is SGHNT, CDR2 YYREEE (reference sequence). The CDR3 is CASSLDQQETQYF. Written as DNA, the CDR3 is TGTGCCAGCAGCTTGGACCAACAAGAGACCCAGTACTTC.

The gene calls are TRBV7-2 and TRBJ2-3; unclear D gene. Trimming pared 5 bases from V and 4 bases from J, leaving 13 bases between. The CDR3 extends over 14 amino acids. Per germline, CDR1 SGHTA and CDR2 FQGNSA. The CDR3 here is CASSPRLLSDTQYF. The DNA of the CDR3 is TGTGCCAGCAGCCCCAGGTTGTTGTCAGATACGCAGTATTTT.

This rearrangement joins TRBV12-3 or TRBV12-4 to TRBJ1-1, with 8 bases aligning to TRBD1. The V gene end was trimmed by 7 bases and the J gene end by 3 bases; junction bases not matched to a gene: 7. The CDR3 runs 14 residues. This chain's CDR3 is CASTPTGEDTEAFF. As DNA, the CDR3 is TGTGCCAGCACCCCGACAGGGGAGGACACTGAAGCTTTCTTT.

The gene calls are TRBV5-1 and TRBJ1-4; D is unclear. The CDR3 consists of 14 residues. Per germline, CDR1 SGHRS and CDR2 YFSETQ. The germline V and J ends were trimmed by 5 bases and 3 bases, with 11 bases remaining between them. This CDR3 reads CASRTRAANEKLFF. DNA of the CDR3: TGCGCCAGCAGGACGCGGGCAGCTAATGAAAAACTGTTTTTT.

The V gene is TRBV12-3 or TRBV12-4, the J gene TRBJ2-6; D gene unclear. V was trimmed by 4 bases and J by 0 bases, leaving 7 bases between them. The CDR3 is made up of 15 amino acids. The CDR3 here is CASSSSLSGANVLTF. Here the CDR3 DNA reads TGTGCCAGCAGTTCGTCCCTCTCTGGGGCCAACGTCCTGACTTTC.

This clonotype has a single count. The chain combines TRBV20-1 with TRBJ1-5; tentative D call: TRBD1 (6 bases). The CDR3 has 17 residues. Per the germline V gene, CDR1 is DFQATT and CDR2 is SNEGSKA (reference sequence). The V end lost 2 bases, the J end lost 0 bases, and 17 bases lay between the germline ends. CDR3 bases: TGCAGTGCTAGAAGAACCGGGGGCCGGTATAGCAATCAGCCCCAGCATTTT. Its translation: CSARRTGGRYSNQPQHF.

A note on this clonotype: Relative to the germline gene, one junction end is altered; a read error may explain this. V gene TRBV20-1 combines with J gene TRBJ2-6; D possibly corresponds to TRBD1 (5 bases). Germline values: CDR1 DFQATT, CDR2 SNEGSKA (reference sequence). CDR3 length equals 15 residues. The CDR3 region has the DNA TGCAGTGCTAGAGATCGTAGGTCTGGGGCCAACGTCCGGACTTTC. Its translation is CSARDRRSGANVRTF.